This T cell receptor beta chain emerged from a study of cytotoxic CD8 clonotypes in ibrutinib-treated CLL. Broader study findings: Pretreatment clonality was elevated relative to age-matched healthy donors and paralleled circulating CD8+ T-cell counts.

This CDR3 spans 15 amino acids. J was trimmed by 2 bases and V by 2 bases; bases with no gene match: 2. Germline V gives CDR1 SGHDT, CDR2 YYEEEE. Clones were sequenced by immunoSEQ multiplex PCR, and TCRdb holds only the in-frame ones, with some missing. The table records about 120,000 clones, more than 55% of them present only once. This clone appeared a single time. Its cognate antigen is unknown. Investigators sourced around 1.9 micrograms of genomic DNA from cryopreserved PBMCs for TCR beta libraries. The TCR comes from a human donor with chronic lymphocytic leukemia. The chain links TRBV5-6 to TRBJ2-1; TRBD2 aligns across 9 bases. The sample consisted of PBMCs, taken after 24 months of ibrutinib treatment. DNA of the CDR3: TGTGCCAGCAGCTTTTTAGCGGGGGCCTACAATGAGCAGTTCTTC. This sequence encodes CASSFLAGAYNEQFF.